The present entry profiles one TCR beta chain with its context. Its antigen remains unidentified. The read falls 3 residues short of the CDR3 end, and the missing part is taken from the germline J gene. The sample is drawn from a study of Tregs in tolerant kidney transplant recipients. Overall study results and limits: Some patients' samples used different primers over time, so nucleotide sequences weren't comparable. The most relevant donor-specific Treg TCRbeta repertoire apparently came from expansion with activated donor B cells. Validation in larger populations is needed because few patients were studied.

Germline lookup yields CDR1 ENHRY and CDR2 SYGVKD. Trimming pared 4 bases from V and 3 bases from J, leaving 21 bases between. There are 17 residues in the CDR3. Related graft donors supplied nonmyeloablative bone marrow transplants, and mixed chimerism was transient. Thawed PBMCs were FACS-sorted into unstimulated CD4+CD25+CD127- regulatory T cells, CD4+CD25- non-regulatory cells, CD4 and CD8 cells. Measured with immunoSEQ multiplex PCR; TCRdb has only the in-frame clones, and not every one. This sample's table reports thousands of clones. The clonotype comes from a human patient who received a combined kidney and bone marrow transplant. The graft donor may have contributed some T cells. The sample here was CD4+ T cells from blood (PBMCs), taken 6 months after the transplant. This chain links TRBV10-3 with TRBJ1-2; D gene ambiguous. The CDR3 DNA, read in part, is TGTGCCATCAGTGCCAGAGGGCCACAACTAGGGCACTATGGC. The encoded protein is CAISARGPQLGHYG. The whole CDR3 protein is CAISARGPQLGHYGYTF.